Listed below are T cell receptor beta chains from one sample, sequenced in a study of tumor-infiltrating lymphocytes in primary liver carcinoma. One entry per CDR3 protein results from TCRdb running MiXCR on the multiplex PCR reads. The data hold some 190,000 distinct CDR3 sequences, with less than 65% observed a single time. The specimen was peripheral blood. The source is a middle-aged man with primary liver carcinoma and hepatitis B virus infection. The CDR3 runs from the conserved cysteine through the conserved F or W. The D gene is left open where the match is weak. Clone size is stated in some rows and not others, as once, few, many or a class when expanded.

length	V	size	D	J	DNA	CDR3
12	TRBV5-4	-	-	TRBJ2-2	TGTGCCAGCAGCCAGGACCTCGGGGAGCTGTTTTTT	CASSQDLGELFF
13	TRBV4-2	few	-	TRBJ2-2	TGTGCCAGCAGCCCCGAGGACACCGGGGAGCTGTTTTTT	CASSPEDTGELFF
15	TRBV6-6	-	-	TRBJ1-1	TGTGCCAGCAGTTACTCGGGGGGGCTGAGAACTGAAGCTTTCTTT	CASSYSGGLRTEAFF
14	TRBV21-1	-	-	TRBJ2-1	TGTGCCAGCAGCAAAGGGACGGTACACAATGAGCAGTTCTTC	CASSKGTVHNEQFF
16	TRBV29-1	many	TRBD2	TRBJ2-1	TGCAGCGTTGTGGGGACTAGCGGGAGTAATGAGGGTGAGCAGTTCTTC	CSVVGTSGSNEGEQFF
14	TRBV29-1	-	-	TRBJ2-6	TGCAGCGTTGATGGTGGGCCCGGGGCCAACGTCCTGACTTTC	CSVDGGPGANVLTF
15	TRBV14	-	TRBD1	TRBJ1-2	TGTGCCAGCAGCCCCGGACAGGGGGCGCGGGATGGCTACACCTTC	CASSPGQGARDGYTF
13	TRBV24-1	few	-	TRBJ1-1	TGTGCCACCAGTGAACAGGGTCACACTGAAGCTTTCTTT	CATSEQGHTEAFF
14	TRBV29-1	-	-	TRBJ2-3	TGCAGTAGCCGTTCAAGGGTTGGTACAGATACGCAGTATTTT	CSSRSRVGTDTQYF
13	TRBV5-4	-	-	TRBJ1-2	TGTGCCAGCAAGCTCGCAGGGAACTATGGCTACACCTTC	CASKLAGNYGYTF
13	TRBV29-1	few	-	TRBJ1-1	TGCAGCGCCCCCCAAGGGGGGGAGACTGAAGCTTTCTTT	CSAPQGGETEAFF
13	TRBV11-2	-	TRBD1	TRBJ2-2	TGTACCAGCAGCCCAGGGGGCACGGGGGAGCTGTTTTTT	CTSSPGGTGELFF
15	TRBV11-2	-	TRBD2	TRBJ2-1	TGTGCTAGCAGTCTAGCGGGAGGCCGGGGGTGTGAGCAGTTCTTC	CASSLAGGRGCEQFF
15	TRBV4-1	-	-	TRBJ1-1	TGCGCCAGCAGCCAAGCCCCTACAGAGAACACTGAACCTTTCTTT	CASSQAPTENTEPFF
15	TRBV5-8	few	TRBD1	TRBJ2-3	TGTGCCAGCAGCAGTACAGGGGCTCGCACAGATACGCAGTATTTT	CASSSTGARTDTQYF
14	TRBV6-5	-	-	TRBJ2-7	TGTGCCAGCAGTTACGGAAAACTAGCAACCGAGCAGTACTTC	CASSYGKLATEQYF
14	TRBV6-5	few	TRBD2	TRBJ2-5	TGTGCCAGCAGTTTAGGCGGGAGGATCGAGACCCAGTACTTC	CASSLGGRIETQYF
15	TRBV11-2	-	-	TRBJ1-2	TGTGCCAGCAGGGACCATCGGGGGCGCGACTATGGGTACACCTTC	CASRDHRGRDYGYTF
15	TRBV11-2	many	-	TRBJ2-1	TGTGCCAGCAGCCTACTAGCCTCCCCCTACAATGAGCAGTTCTTC	CASSLLASPYNEQFF
13	TRBV6-1	-	-	TRBJ1-1	TGTGCCAGCACCGGGACCTGGGGCACTGAAGCTTTCTTT	CASTGTWGTEAFF
13	TRBV6-5	-	TRBD2	TRBJ2-1	TGTGCCAGCAGTCGGGAGGTGGGGAATGAGCAGTTCTTC	CASSREVGNEQFF
14	TRBV12-3/TRBV12-4	-	-	TRBJ1-1	TGTGCCAGCAGTATCCAGATGGAGAACACTGAAGCTTTCTTT	CASSIQMENTEAFF
16	TRBV6-2/TRBV6-3	few	-	TRBJ2-6	TGTGCCAGCAGTTCGGGACGGAGCTCTGGGGCCAACGTCCTGACTTTC	CASSSGRSSGANVLTF
18	TRBV12-3/TRBV12-4	once	TRBD2	TRBJ2-2	TGTGCCAGCAGTTTAAGGGACCGACTAGCGGGAAACACCGGGGAGCGGTTATTT	CASSLRDRLAGNTGERLF
16	TRBV7-8	-	-	TRBJ2-2	TGTGCCAGCACGGAGGCCCAGGGGCGAGACACCGGGGAGCTGTTTTTT	CASTEAQGRDTGELFF
13	TRBV11-2	-	-	TRBJ2-1	-	CASWAGGAHEKFF
16	TRBV11-1	-	-	TRBJ2-1	TGTGCCAGCAGCCCCCGGGTGGCGGACTCCTACAATGAGCAGTTCTTC	CASSPRVADSYNEQFF
13	TRBV11-2	once	-	TRBJ1-6	TGTGTCAGCAGATCGGGAAGGGACTCACCCCTCCACTTT	CVSRSGRDSPLHF
13	TRBV7-8	-	-	TRBJ2-7	TGTGCCAGCAGCCGATCCCGAGGGTACGAGCAGTACTTC	CASSRSRGYEQYF
14	TRBV6-6	-	TRBD2	TRBJ2-3	TGTGCCAGCAGCGGGACTAGCGGGGGTGATACGCAGTATTTT	CASSGTSGGDTQYF
14	TRBV4-1	-	-	TRBJ2-1	TGCGCCAGCAGCCAAGAGAACTGGCTCAGAGAGCAGTTCTTC	CASSQENWLREQFF
13	TRBV11-3	few	-	TRBJ2-3	TGTGCCAGCAGCTTAAATATGGCAGATACGCAGTACTTT	CASSLNMADTQYF
13	TRBV6-2/TRBV6-3	-	-	TRBJ2-7	TGTGCCAGCAGTTACGACAGCCTATACGAGCAGTACTTC	CASSYDSLYEQYF
14	TRBV12-3/TRBV12-4	few	TRBD1	TRBJ1-2	TGTGCCAGCAGTGTCTCCGGGACAGGCCGGGGCTACACCTTC	CASSVSGTGRGYTF
12	TRBV5-6	-	-	TRBJ1-3	TGTGCCAGCAGCCAGGGTCTGGACACCATATATTTT	CASSQGLDTIYF
16	TRBV28	-	-	TRBJ2-7	TGTGCCAGCAGTTGGCAGTCAGGGGTGGTCTCCTACGAGCAGTACTTC	CASSWQSGVVSYEQYF
14	TRBV6-1	-	-	TRBJ2-7	TGTGCCAGCAGTGAAGGGGGGAATTGGGACGAGCAGTACTTC	CASSEGGNWDEQYF
14	TRBV12-3/TRBV12-4	-	TRBD2	TRBJ2-3	TGTACCAGCGAGCGGGAGGCCTTCACAGATACGCAGTATTTT	CTSEREAFTDTQYF
16	TRBV7-9	-	TRBD2	TRBJ2-2	TGTGCCAGTAGAGAAAGGGAGGGCAAACTCACCGGGGAGCTGTTTTTT	CASREREGKLTGELFF
15	TRBV5-1	-	-	TRBJ1-1	TGCGCCAGCAGCTTAGACGGGCCAATGAACACTGAAGCTTTCTTT	CASSLDGPMNTEAFF
14	TRBV6-5	few	TRBD1	TRBJ1-2	TGTGCCAGCAGTTACGTAGGACAGGGAGACGGCTACACCTTC	CASSYVGQGDGYTF
12	TRBV28	-	-	TRBJ2-7	TGTTCCAGCAGTCTCAGGGGTGGGGAGCAGTACTTC	CSSSLRGGEQYF
13	TRBV11-2	once	-	TRBJ2-7	TGTGCCAGCAGCTCAACGGGGGCTGGCGATCAGTACTTC	CASSSTGAGDQYF
13	TRBV10-2	-	TRBD2	TRBJ2-7	TGCGCCATCAGTGGGTGGGCGGGAGTCGAGCAGTACTTC	CAISGWAGVEQYF
15	TRBV7-8	few	-	TRBJ2-7	TGTGCCAGCAGCTTAGCGAGGGTGACTTCTTACGAGCAGTACTTC	CASSLARVTSYEQYF
11	TRBV30	-	-	TRBJ2-3	TGTGCCTGCCATGGATGGGATACGCAGTATTTT	CACHGWDTQYF
15	TRBV12-3/TRBV12-4	-	TRBD2	TRBJ2-4	TGTGCCAGCAGGGGGACTAGCGGGGCCAAAAACATTCAGTACTTC	CASRGTSGAKNIQYF
14	TRBV11-2	-	TRBD2	TRBJ2-1	TGTACCAGCAGCTTAGGCGGGAGCGCCAATGAGCAGCTCTTC	CTSSLGGSANEQLF